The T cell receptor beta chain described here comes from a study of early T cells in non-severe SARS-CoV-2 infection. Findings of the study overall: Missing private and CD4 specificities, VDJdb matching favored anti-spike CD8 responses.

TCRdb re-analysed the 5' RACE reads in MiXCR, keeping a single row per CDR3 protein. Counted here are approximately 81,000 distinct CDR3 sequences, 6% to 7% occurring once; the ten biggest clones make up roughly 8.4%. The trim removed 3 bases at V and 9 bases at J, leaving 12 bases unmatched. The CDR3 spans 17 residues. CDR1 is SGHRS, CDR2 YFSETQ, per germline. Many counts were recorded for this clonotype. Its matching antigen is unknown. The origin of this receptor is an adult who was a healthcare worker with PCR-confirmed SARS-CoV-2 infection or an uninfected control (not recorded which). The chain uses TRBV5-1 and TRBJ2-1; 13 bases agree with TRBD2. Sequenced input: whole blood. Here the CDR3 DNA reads TGCGCCAGCAGCTGGACCTCTACTAGCGGGAGGGCCAGTGAGCAGTTCTTC. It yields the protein CASSWTSTSGRASEQFF.